This T cell receptor beta chain was recovered during a study of T cells after posttransplantation cyclophosphamide. Sampled 1 year posttransplant, controls received myeloablative marrow transplants, methotrexate and a calcineurin inhibitor. Clones were sequenced by immunoSEQ multiplex PCR, and TCRdb holds only the in-frame ones, with some missing. The data contain about 21,000 clones, roughly nine tenths of them seen just once; the ten biggest clones take up about 2%. The CDR3 is 14 residues long. Trimming shortened V by 8 bases and J by 5 bases, and 18 bases separated the two germline ends. From germline, CDR1 is SGHNT and CDR2 YENEEA.

The material was PBMCs, obtained roughly 390 days after allogeneic stem cell transplant with calcineurin inhibitor and methotrexate. The chain recombines TRBV11-3 with TRBJ1-1, with TRBD1 as a possible D gene (6 bases). The sequence was collected from a female patient in her 30s who received an allogeneic stem cell transplant from an unrelated donor, was CMV-positive, and had acute and chronic GVHD. Some T cells may be the graft donor's. DNA for the CDR3: TGTGCCAGCGCCCCCCGAGGGGGAGGGACTGAAGCTTTCTTT. As protein: CASAPRGGGTEAFF.